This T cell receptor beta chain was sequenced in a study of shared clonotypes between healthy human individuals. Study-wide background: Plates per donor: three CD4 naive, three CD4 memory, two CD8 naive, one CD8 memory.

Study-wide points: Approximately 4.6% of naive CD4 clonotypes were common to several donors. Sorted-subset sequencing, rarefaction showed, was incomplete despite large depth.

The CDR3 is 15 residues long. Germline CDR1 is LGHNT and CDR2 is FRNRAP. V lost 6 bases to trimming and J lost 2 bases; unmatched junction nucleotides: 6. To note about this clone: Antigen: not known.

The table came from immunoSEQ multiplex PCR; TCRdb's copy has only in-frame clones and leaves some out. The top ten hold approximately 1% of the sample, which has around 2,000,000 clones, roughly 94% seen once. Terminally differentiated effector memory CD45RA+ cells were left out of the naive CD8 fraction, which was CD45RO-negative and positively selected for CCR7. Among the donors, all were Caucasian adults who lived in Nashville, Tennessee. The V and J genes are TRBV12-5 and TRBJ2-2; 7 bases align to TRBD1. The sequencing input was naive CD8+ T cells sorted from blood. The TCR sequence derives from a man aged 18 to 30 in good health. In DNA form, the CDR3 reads TGTGCTAGTGGCAAGACAGGGTATAACACCGGGGAGCTGTTTTTT. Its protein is CASGKTGYNTGELFF.